These 22 T cell receptor beta chains came from one sample sequenced in a study of T cells after yellow fever vaccination. Using its own MiXCR run on the 5' RACE reads, TCRdb lists one record per CDR3 protein. Here the sample spans under 200,000 distinct CDR3 sequences, approximately 10% being singletons. The specimen was CD8+ T cells sorted from PBMCs, collected 15 days after the yellow fever booster vaccination. These receptors were taken from a man aged 18 to 30 who received the YFV17D yellow fever vaccine.

This chain links TRBV20-1 with TRBJ1-1, with TRBD1 matching 7 bases. V trimming: 1 base; J trimming: 2 bases; junction bases outside the gene matches: 16. The germline gives CDR1 DFQATT, CDR2 SNEGSKA (reference sequence). The CDR3 has 18 amino acids. The CDR3 spells CSARARDSLKGGNTEAFF. The CDR3 nucleotides read TGCAGTGCTAGAGCAAGGGACAGCTTAAAAGGGGGAAACACTGAAGCTTTCTTT.

This clonotype was counted only a few times. The rearrangement joins TRBV12-3 or TRBV12-4 to TRBJ2-7, with D perhaps matching TRBD1 or TRBD2 (5 bases each). Trimming pared 5 bases from V and 5 bases from J, leaving 22 bases between. The CDR3 contains 16 residues. Written as DNA, the CDR3 is TGTGCCAGCAGTCCGGGGCTCCAATTAGGGATCCACGAGCAGTACTTC. Its protein product is CASSPGLQLGIHEQYF.

In this sample, this clonotype turned up a few times. The V call is TRBV4-1, the J call TRBJ1-1, with 8 bases lining up with TRBD1. V dropped 2 bases and J dropped 0; count of bases not matched to a gene: 11. CDR3 length: 18 residues. Looked up from germline, CDR1 is MGHRA and CDR2 is YSYEKL. The CDR3 DNA is TGCGCCAGCAGCCAACCCAGGCCCGGGACAGGCATGAACACTGAAGCTTTCTTT. Its translation: CASSQPRPGTGMNTEAFF.

The CDR3 protein is CSAPDRGLGTDTQYF. The CDR3 DNA reads TGCAGTGCCCCGGACAGGGGGCTTGGCACAGATACGCAGTATTTT. The V and J genes are TRBV20-1 and TRBJ2-3; 11 bases map to TRBD1. The junction had 6 bases not matched to a gene; V was cut back by 6 bases and J by 1 base. The CDR3 has 15 residues. Germline CDR1 reads DFQATT; CDR2 reads SNEGSKA (reference sequence).

The chain recombines TRBV7-3 with TRBJ2-5, with D unclear. This CDR3 comprises 16 residues. With 5 bases removed from V and 5 bases from J, the gap between germline ends came to 21 bases. Germline CDR1 reads SGHTA; CDR2 reads FQGTGA. CDR3 amino acids: CASSIGIIGVSETQYF. As DNA, the CDR3 is TGTGCCAGCAGCATAGGGATTATCGGAGTATCGGAGACCCAGTACTTC. The variable domain in full, completed from reference TRBV7-3 and TRBJ2-5, reads GAGVSQTPSNKVTEKGKYVELRCDPISGHTALYWYRQSLGQGPEFLIYFQGTGAADDSGLPNDRFFAVRPEGSVSTLKIQRTERGDSAVYLCASSIGIIGVSETQYFGPGTRLLVL.

This clonotype was seen at least ten times. This chain joins TRBV4-1 and TRBJ2-7; 10 nucleotides match TRBD1. This CDR3 has 15 residues. The V gene end was trimmed by 3 bases and the J gene end by 6 bases; junction bases not matched to a gene: 8. CDR1 is MGHRA, CDR2 YSYEKL, per germline. CDR3 region: CASSHPGQGIGEQYF. DNA of the CDR3: TGCGCCAGCAGCCACCCGGGACAGGGGATAGGCGAGCAGTACTTC.

In this sample, this clonotype turned up many times. The CDR3 region is CASRLRIYEQYV. In DNA form, the CDR3 reads TGTGCCAGCAGATTAAGGATCTACGAGCAGTACGTC. The V gene is TRBV7-9, the J gene TRBJ2-7; no reliable D call. Looked up from germline, CDR1 is SEHNR and CDR2 is FQNEAQ (reference sequence). The CDR3 contains 12 residues. The V end lost 6 bases, the J end lost 3 bases, and 9 bases lay between the germline ends.

This clonotype was observed many times. For the CDR3, the DNA is TGCGCCAGCAGCTTCGGGACAGGGAGCTCGAACGAGCAGTACGTC. This sequence encodes CASSFGTGSSNEQYV. The rearrangement links TRBV5-1 to TRBJ2-7; 9 bases are shared with TRBD1. Trimming cost V 2 bases and J 5 bases; bases outside gene matches: 8. Germline lookup yields CDR1 SGHRS and CDR2 YFSETQ. CDR3 length equals 15 residues.

This clonotype has more than one count but fewer than ten. This rearrangement joins TRBV12-3 or TRBV12-4 to TRBJ1-2; possible D gene TRBD1, 6 bases. V dropped 7 bases and J dropped 8 bases, with 17 bases sitting between them. The CDR3 length is 13 residues. The CDR3 sequence is CASNPGVLGGYTF. CDR3 coding DNA: TGTGCCAGCAACCCAGGGGTACTAGGAGGCTACACCTTC.

The CDR3 DNA follows: TGTGCCAGCAGACTCATTTGGGGACAGGGGTGGGGAGAGACCCAGTACTTC. Its translation is CASRLIWGQGWGETQYF. This chain uses TRBV5-5 with TRBJ2-5, with 10 bases lining up with TRBD1. J lost 4 bases, V lost 5 bases, and 14 bases had no gene match. The CDR3 is 17 residues long. Germline lookup yields CDR1 SGHKS and CDR2 YYEKEE (reference sequence).

This clonotype was counted between two and nine times. The chain is built from TRBV10-3 and TRBJ1-2; maybe TRBD1 (5 bases). With 8 bases removed from V and 1 base from J, the gap between germline ends came to 23 bases. The germline V gene encodes CDR1 ENHRY and CDR2 SYGVKD. The CDR3 length is 17 residues. CDR3 sequence: CAIGLEKNRDSNYGYTF. The CDR3 DNA reads as TGTGCCATCGGGCTAGAAAAAAACCGCGACAGTAACTATGGCTACACCTTC.

In its sample, this clonotype was seen many times. The chain couples TRBV6-5 to TRBJ1-1; perhaps TRBD1 as D (5 bases). This CDR3 contains 12 residues. The V gene's germline CDR1 is MNHEY and CDR2 SVGAGI. V was pared by 2 bases and J by 4 bases, with 5 bases between. The CDR3 DNA follows: TGTGCCAGCAGTTACGGGGGCACTGAAGCTTTCTTT. It is translated as CASSYGGTEAFF.

This chain uses TRBV19 with TRBJ1-2, with D perhaps matching TRBD1 (5 bases). CDR3 length: 15 amino acids. Trimming stripped 3 bases from V and 2 bases from J, with 13 bases between. The germline gives CDR1 LNHDA, CDR2 SQIVND (reference sequence). CDR3 sequence: CASSMPGLENYGYTF. The CDR3 DNA follows: TGTGCCAGTAGTATGCCGGGACTCGAGAACTATGGCTACACCTTC. Variable domain in full (rest from reference TRBV19 and TRBJ1-2): DGGITQSPKYLFRKEGQNVTLSCEQNLNHDAMYWYRQDPGQGLRLIYYSQIVNDFQKGDIAEGYSVSREKKESFPLTVTSAQKNPTAFYLCASSMPGLENYGYTFGSGTRLTVV.

This clonotype was seen a few times. The chain joins TRBV20-1 to TRBJ2-3; 7 bases fit TRBD2. The CDR3 has 17 residues. The germline CDR1 and CDR2 sequences are DFQATT and SNEGSKA (reference sequence). Trimming took 2 bases from V and 2 from J; bases not matched to a gene: 13. The CDR3 loop is CSARPLFGAGPTDTQYF. CDR3 in DNA: TGCAGTGCTAGACCCCTCTTTGGAGCGGGGCCCACAGATACGCAGTATTTT.

This clonotype was recorded a few times. This chain links TRBV24-1 with TRBJ2-1; perhaps TRBD1 as D (6 bases). With 0 bases removed from V and 10 bases from J, the gap between germline ends came to 9 bases. The CDR3 contains 13 residues. The V gene's germline CDR1 is KGHDR and CDR2 SFDVKD. CDR3 in amino acids: CATSDLQGKEQFF. CDR3 coding DNA: TGTGCCACCAGTGATTTGCAGGGGAAGGAGCAGTTCTTC.

This chain joins TRBV5-6 and TRBJ2-3; D gene ambiguous. The CDR3 is 14 amino acids. Germline CDR1 reads SGHDT; CDR2 reads YYEEEE. Trimming pared 2 bases from V and 2 bases from J, leaving 9 bases between. The CDR3 bases are TGTGCCAGCAGCTTACGGACCCTCACAGATACGCAGTATTTT. Translated, it gives CASSLRTLTDTQYF.

The chain couples TRBV25-1 to TRBJ1-2, with a possible D match to TRBD1 (6 bases). Germline assignment: CDR1 MGHDK and CDR2 SYGVNS. This CDR3 comprises 13 residues. V was cut by 9 bases and J by 2 bases, with 13 bases left in between. CDR3 bases: TGTGCCAGTACAGGGCTAAGGAACTATGGCTACACCTTC. Protein product: CASTGLRNYGYTF.

This clonotype was counted a few times. The chain carries TRBV6-5 and TRBJ2-7; D perhaps matches TRBD1 (7 bases). Germline lookup yields CDR1 MNHEY and CDR2 SVGAGI. This CDR3 comprises 14 residues. V was shortened by 4 bases and J by 2 bases, with 12 bases between the two germline ends. The CDR3 loop reads CASSWGDRAYEQYF. For the CDR3, the DNA is TGTGCCAGCAGTTGGGGGGACAGAGCCTACGAGCAGTACTTC.

This clonotype was found many times. The chain recombines TRBV29-1 with TRBJ1-1; perhaps TRBD1 as D (6 bases). Per the germline V gene, CDR1 is SQVTM and CDR2 is ANQGSEA. Trimming left V 8 bases short and J 1 base short, with 17 bases between. The CDR3 runs 14 residues. The CDR3 coding sequence is TGCAGCTCATCGGGGGCCTCGCGGAACACTGAAGCTTTCTTT. Amino acids: CSSSGASRNTEAFF.

This clonotype was counted ten times or more. The CDR3 DNA sequence: TGCGCCAGCAGCCTGCGGACTAGCGGGGGGGCGAATGAGCAGTTCTTC. Translation: CASSLRTSGGANEQFF. The chain joins TRBV4-1 to TRBJ2-1; 15 bases map to TRBD2. The CDR3 loop spans 16 amino acids. Germline V gives CDR1 MGHRA, CDR2 YSYEKL. J lost 7 bases, V lost 4 bases, and 5 bases had no gene match.

V usage is TRBV4-1 and J usage is TRBJ1-1; D ambiguous. This CDR3 is 16 amino acids long. The V gene's germline CDR1 is MGHRA and CDR2 YSYEKL. With 1 base removed from V and 5 bases from J, the gap between germline ends came to 17 bases. The DNA of the CDR3 is TGCGCCAGCAGCCAAGTTACGGGTTTGCGTGGAACTGAAGCTTTCTTT. This gives the protein CASSQVTGLRGTEAFF.

This clonotype was observed a few times. The genes are TRBV13 and TRBJ2-3, with a weak D call TRBD1 (6 bases). The length of the CDR3 is 15 residues. Trimming shortened V by 0 bases and J by 2 bases, and 9 bases separated the two germline ends. CDR1 is PRHDT, CDR2 FYEKMQ, per germline (reference sequence). The CDR3 bases are TGTGCCAGCAGCTTAGGCCGACAGGACACAGATACGCAGTATTTT. This translates into CASSLGRQDTDTQYF.